These 7 T cell receptor beta chains were sequenced from one sample in a study of blood T cell repertoires in COVID-19. The method was immunoSEQ multiplex PCR; TCRdb's version includes in-frame clones alone and lacks a portion of them. Of a few hundred thousand clones listed, roughly 91% are singletons. The sample comprised peripheral blood. These receptors originate from a young man with acute or convalescent COVID-19.

This chain joins TRBV7-6 and TRBJ2-2, with TRBD1 matching 8 bases. Per the germline V gene, CDR1 is SGHVS and CDR2 is FNYEAQ. The ends lost 5 bases at V and 1 base at J; junction bases unmatched: 12. The CDR3 spans 18 residues. CDR3 sequence (DNA): TGTGCCAGCAGCCCCCTGGCCCCGGGACAGGAGAACACCGGGGAGCTGTTTTTT. This codes for CASSPLAPGQENTGELFF.

Regarding this clone: An end of the junction differs from the germline gene, which may be a read error. The V and J genes are TRBV5-4 and TRBJ2-3, with TRBD2 identical over 8 bases. From germline, CDR1 is SGHNT and CDR2 YYREEE (reference sequence). CDR3 length equals 13 residues. CDR3 amino acids: CASSFGEAGATLF. CDR3 sequence (DNA): TGTGCCAGCAGCTTTGGGGAAGCGGGGGCTACCCTTTTT.

This chain joins TRBV12-5 and TRBJ2-1, with 7 bases aligning to TRBD2. Germline V gives CDR1 LGHNT, CDR2 FRNRAP. The CDR3 is 15 amino acids. The V gene end was trimmed by 2 bases and the J gene end by 6 bases; junction bases not matched to a gene: 7. The CDR3 loop is CASGLLPSGFNEQFF. In DNA, the CDR3 is TGTGCTAGTGGTTTGTTACCTAGCGGTTTCAATGAGCAGTTCTTC.

This clone was observed once. V is TRBV5-4 and J is TRBJ2-7; 9 positions agree with TRBD1. CDR3 length: 15 amino acids. CDR1 SGHNT and CDR2 YYREEE come from the germline V gene (reference sequence). V was clipped by 4 bases and J by 5 bases; unmatched bases: 10. CDR3: CASSGKGQGRNEQYF. The CDR3 bases are TGTGCCAGCAGCGGGAAGGGACAGGGAAGGAACGAGCAGTACTTC. The full variable domain, completed using reference TRBV5-4 and TRBJ2-7, is ETGVTQSPTHLIKTRGQQVTLRCSSQSGHNTVSWYQQALGQGPQFIFQYYREEENGRGNFPPRFSGLQFPNYSSELNVNALELDDSALYLCASSGKGQGRNEQYFGPGTRLTVT.

This clone was found once. This sequence joins TRBV19 and TRBJ1-2, with TRBD1 matching over 7 bases. Trimming at V came to 7 bases and at J to 4 bases, leaving 12 bases not matched to a gene. CDR3 length: 15 residues. The germline V gene encodes CDR1 LNHDA and CDR2 SQIVND (reference sequence). The CDR3 reads CASTWDSYNFYGYTF. The CDR3 region has the DNA TGTGCCAGTACCTGGGACAGCTACAACTTCTATGGCTACACCTTC.

The chain carries TRBV5-1 and TRBJ2-3; D is unresolved. There are 14 residues in the CDR3. The ends were cut back, 4 bases at V and 5 bases at J, with 14 bases in the middle. Germline loops: CDR1 SGHRS, CDR2 YFSETQ. The CDR3 sequence is CASSHPAAVDTQYF. CDR3 sequence (DNA): TGCGCCAGCAGCCACCCGGCGGCCGTAGATACGCAGTATTTT.

J is TRBJ1-2 and V is TRBV6-5; D unresolved. The germline gives CDR1 MNHEY, CDR2 SVGAGI. The CDR3 is 15 residues long. Trimming cost V 0 bases and J 7 bases, with 15 bases left between them. The CDR3 sequence is CASSYSYRSLGGYTF. The DNA of the CDR3 is TGTGCCAGCAGTTACTCGTACCGGTCCCTCGGTGGCTACACCTTC.